The clone carrying this TCR beta chain was found a few times. The sample belongs to a study of technical replicates of blood from several donors. The trim removed 6 bases at V and 4 bases at J, leaving 5 bases unmatched. Per the germline V gene, CDR1 is MNHEY and CDR2 is SVGAGI. The CDR3 has 15 amino acids. Assay used: immunoSEQ multiplex PCR; TCRdb lists only in-frame clones, some missing. The sample yields tens of thousands of clones, over 95% seen once. Sequenced input: T cells isolated from PBMCs. The V call is TRBV6-5, the J call TRBJ2-6, with 8 bases matching TRBD1. The TCR comes from a human donor in good health. The CDR3, as DNA: TGTGCCAGCAGAAGACAGGGGTACGGGGCCAACGTCCTGACTTTC. Encoded protein: CASRRQGYGANVLTF.